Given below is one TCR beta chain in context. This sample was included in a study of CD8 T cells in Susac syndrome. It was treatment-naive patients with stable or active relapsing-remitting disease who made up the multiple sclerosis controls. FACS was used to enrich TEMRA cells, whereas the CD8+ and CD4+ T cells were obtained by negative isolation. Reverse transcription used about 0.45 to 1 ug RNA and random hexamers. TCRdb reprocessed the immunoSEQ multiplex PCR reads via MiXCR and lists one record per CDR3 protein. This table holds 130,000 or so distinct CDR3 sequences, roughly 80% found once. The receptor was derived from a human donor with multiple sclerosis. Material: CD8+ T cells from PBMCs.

The CDR3, as DNA: TGTGCCAGCAGCTTAGCGGTTGATAGAGGTCGGCCTTTAAGCACAGATACGCAGTATTTT. This translates into CASSLAVDRGRPLSTDTQYF. The genes are TRBV11-1 and TRBJ2-3; D not certain. Germline CDR1 is SGHAT and CDR2 is FQDESV (reference sequence). V lost 0 bases to trimming and J lost 0 bases, with 22 bases between them. There are 20 residues in the CDR3.